Listed here is a single T cell receptor beta chain. Antigen: not known. The CDR3 totals 18 residues. Per germline, CDR1 SNHLY and CDR2 FYNNEI. Losses at the gene ends were 4 bases for V and 0 bases for J; bases not matched to a gene: 9. These data belong to a study of CD8+ T cells in alopecia areata. Findings of the study overall: The study found tofacitinib significantly decreased scalp clonality and expanded CD8+ clones among the top 100.

Following RNA extraction, reverse transcription yielded cDNA that acted as the sequencing template. Data came from immunoSEQ multiplex PCR; TCRdb stores just in-frame clones and leaves some out. The data hold around 270,000 clones, with about 62% observed a single time. Treatment of the sample: oral pan-JAK inhibitor, 5-10 mg twice daily. The sequencing here drew on CD4+ T cells sorted from blood, taken at week 24, from a patient treated with tofacitinib. The receptor was isolated from a human donor with alopecia areata. The J gene is TRBJ2-1, the V gene TRBV2; 10 nucleotides match TRBD2. The CDR3 coding sequence is TGTGCCAGCAGTGTCTCAGCGGGGGGGCGAAGCTCCTACAATGAGCAGTTCTTC. As protein: CASSVSAGGRSSYNEQFF.